The 19 T cell receptor beta chains presented below share a single source sample, sequenced in a study of blood T cell repertoires in COVID-19. This table comes from immunoSEQ multiplex PCR, and its TCRdb copy is limited to in-frame clones, with some not included. The repertoire has almost 400,000 clones, around 92% of them found once; the top ten carry 1.5% to 2%. Material: PBMCs or T cells enriched from blood (not recorded which). These receptors were obtained from a woman aged 25 to 45 who had recovered from COVID-19.

The chain is built from TRBV27 and TRBJ2-7, with TRBD2 as a possible D gene (6 bases). Germline V gene lookup returns CDR1 MNHEY and CDR2 SMNVEV (reference sequence). Trimming removed 2 bases from V and 6 bases from J, with 11 bases in between. The CDR3 contains 13 residues. The DNA of the CDR3 is TGTGCCAGCAGTTTAAAGACTAGGTGCGAGCAGTACTTC. This translates into CASSLKTRCEQYF.

In its sample, this clone was seen once. The J gene is TRBJ1-2, the V gene TRBV18, with TRBD1 matching over 11 bases. This CDR3 has 14 residues. Germline V CDR1 and CDR2: KGHSH, LQKENI. V dropped 4 bases and J dropped 10; count of bases not matched to a gene: 8. The CDR3 protein is CASSRTGGLGNYTF. The CDR3 nucleotides read TGTGCCAGCTCACGGACAGGGGGCCTCGGAAACTACACCTTC. The whole variable domain, remainder taken from reference TRBV18 and TRBJ1-2, is NAGVMQNPRHLVRRRGQEARLRCSPMKGHSHVYWYRQLPEEGLKFMVYLQKENIIDESGMPKERFSAEFPKEGPSILRIQQVVRGDSAAYFCASSRTGGLGNYTFGSGTRLTVV.

The rearrangement links TRBV6-5 to TRBJ2-7; the D is unclear. This CDR3 is 11 amino acids long. Germline lookup yields CDR1 MNHEY and CDR2 SVGAGI. The V and J ends lost 5 bases and 3 bases respectively, with 5 bases between them. CDR3 DNA sequence: TGTGCCAGCAGTCCAGACTACGAGCAGTACTTC. It specifies CASSPDYEQYF.

This clone turned up a few times. J is TRBJ2-7 and V is TRBV11-2, with D hard to call. Germline CDR1 SGHAT, CDR2 FQNNGV. The V gene lost 1 base and the J gene lost 4 bases, with 11 bases spanning the gap. The CDR3 contains 14 residues. The CDR3, as DNA: TGTGCCAGCAGCTTAGCCTCCTCCGGGTACGAGCAGTACTTC. Protein product: CASSLASSGYEQYF. The full variable domain, with the rest looked up from reference TRBV11-2 and TRBJ2-7, is EAGVAQSPRYKIIEKRQSVAFWCNPISGHATLYWYQQILGQGPKLLIQFQNNGVVDDSQLPKDRFSAERLKGVDSTLKIQPAKLEDSAVYLCASSLASSGYEQYFGPGTRLTVT.

The chain has TRBV24-1 and TRBJ2-7; 10 bases are a match to TRBD1. Unmatched junction bases numbered 7, after V lost 4 bases and J lost 5 bases. Germline loops: CDR1 KGHDR, CDR2 SFDVKD. This CDR3 is built from 15 residues. The CDR3 is CATSDPGQGRNEQYF. CDR3 bases: TGTGCCACCAGTGACCCGGGACAGGGGAGAAACGAGCAGTACTTC.

This chain uses TRBV14 with TRBJ1-6, with no clear D. The CDR3 runs 15 residues. The ends were cut back, 0 bases at V and 7 bases at J, with 10 bases in the middle. Germline V gene lookup returns CDR1 SGHDN and CDR2 FVKESK. CDR3 residues: CASSQDGLSNSPLHF. As DNA, the CDR3 is TGTGCCAGCAGCCAAGACGGTCTCTCAAATTCACCCCTCCACTTT.

This sequence joins TRBV9 and TRBJ2-7; 14 bases match TRBD2. The length of the CDR3 is 16 residues. With V trimmed by 0 bases and J by 3 bases, 2 bases remained unmatched. Germline V gene lookup returns CDR1 SGDLS and CDR2 YYNGEE. As DNA, the CDR3 is TGTGCCAGCAGCGTAGGTGGGACTAGCGGGAGCTACGAGCAGTACTTC. Translation: CASSVGGTSGSYEQYF. Full variable domain (rest looked up from reference TRBV9 and TRBJ2-7): DSGVTQTPKHLITATGQRVTLRCSPRSGDLSVYWYQQSLDQGLQFLIQYYNGEERAKGNILERFSAQQFPDLHSELNLSSLELGDSALYFCASSVGGTSGSYEQYFGPGTRLTVT.

The rearrangement links TRBV29-1 to TRBJ1-2; 9 bases agree with TRBD1. Trimming removed 6 bases from V and 6 bases from J; junction bases left unmatched: 5. This CDR3 comprises 12 residues. Per germline, CDR1 SQVTM and CDR2 ANQGSEA. The CDR3 here is CSVLDRGDGYTF. For the CDR3, the DNA is TGCAGCGTACTGGACAGGGGTGATGGCTACACCTTC. The full variable domain, in which reference TRBV29-1 and TRBJ1-2 provide the parts outside the CDR3, is SAVISQKPSRDICQRGTSLTIQCQVDSQVTMMFWYRQQPGQSLTLIATANQGSEATYESGFVIDKFPISRPNLTFSTLTVSNMSPEDSSIYLCSVLDRGDGYTFGSGTRLTVV.

The rearrangement joins TRBV10-3 to TRBJ1-2, with 8 positions matching TRBD1. This CDR3 is 17 amino acids long. Germline V gene data show CDR1 as ENHRY and CDR2 as SYGVKD. V shed 6 bases and J 4 bases; nucleotides not matched to a gene: 16. CDR3 sequence: CAISPDRGRLSGYGYTF. The CDR3 DNA follows: TGTGCCATCAGCCCCGACAGGGGCCGCTTATCAGGCTATGGCTACACCTTC.

The J gene is TRBJ2-5, the V gene TRBV9, with 9 bases fitting TRBD1. Trimming removed 2 bases from V and 4 bases from J; junction bases left unmatched: 9. This CDR3 is built from 16 residues. The germline CDR1 and CDR2 sequences are SGDLS and YYNGEE. The CDR3 nucleotides read TGTGCCAGCAGCGTGTCGGACAGGGGATTAGGAGAGACCCAGTACTTC. It encodes CASSVSDRGLGETQYF.

The CDR3 coding sequence is TGCAGTGCTAGTAATTCGGGACAGGGTGGAAACACCATATATTTT. As protein: CSASNSGQGGNTIYF. The V call is TRBV20-1, the J call TRBJ1-3, with 9 bases aligning to TRBD1. Trimming at V came to 3 bases and at J to 3 bases, leaving 6 bases not matched to a gene. The CDR3 loop spans 15 amino acids. The germline V gene encodes CDR1 DFQATT and CDR2 SNEGSKA (reference sequence).

This rearrangement joins TRBV27 to TRBJ2-7, with 8 bases identical to TRBD2. Germline CDR1 reads MNHEY; CDR2 reads SMNVEV (reference sequence). After removal of 2 bases from V and 1 base from J, the junction contained 13 bases not matched to a gene. The CDR3 has 18 amino acids. CDR3 sequence reads: CASSLHGSGAPASYEQYF. The CDR3 DNA reads as TGTGCCAGCAGTTTACATGGTAGCGGGGCCCCGGCATCCTACGAGCAGTACTTC.

V usage is TRBV7-2 and J usage is TRBJ2-5, with D possibly matching TRBD2 (6 bases). CDR1 and CDR2 from the germline V gene are SGHTA and FQGNSA. The CDR3 runs 16 residues. V lost 1 base, J lost 4 bases, and 16 bases lay in between. CDR3 loop: CASSLVTAGNGETQYF. CDR3 sequence (DNA): TGTGCCAGCAGCTTAGTGACAGCGGGTAACGGAGAGACCCAGTACTTC.

The chain is built from TRBV7-9 and TRBJ1-6; D is perhaps TRBD1 (5 bases). The CDR3 is made up of 14 amino acids. Germline V gene data show CDR1 as SEHNR and CDR2 as FQNEAQ (reference sequence). V lost 5 bases and J 5 bases, leaving 10 bases between the germline ends. CDR3 DNA sequence: TGTGCCAGCAGCACCGGGACTCATAATTCACCCCTCCACTTT. Protein product: CASSTGTHNSPLHF.

The CDR3 loop is CASSDGTGGLSYNEQFF. The CDR3 DNA is TGTGCCAGCAGTGACGGGACAGGGGGCTTAAGCTACAATGAGCAGTTCTTC. The rearrangement uses TRBV27 and TRBJ2-1, with 12 bases lining up with TRBD1. Losses at the gene ends were 5 bases for V and 3 bases for J; bases not matched to a gene: 8. The CDR3 is 17 amino acids. Germline CDR1 reads MNHEY; CDR2 reads SMNVEV (reference sequence).

The rearrangement joins TRBV7-9 to TRBJ1-3; D gene unclear. The CDR3 consists of 15 residues. Per the germline V gene, CDR1 is SEHNR and CDR2 is FQNEAQ (reference sequence). Trimming removed 4 bases from V and 0 bases from J, with 10 bases in between. The CDR3 DNA reads as TGTGCCAGCAGCTGGGGAGAGATCTCTGGAAACACCATATATTTT. Encoded protein: CASSWGEISGNTIYF.

V and J are TRBV4-1 and TRBJ1-2; perhaps TRBD1 as D (6 bases). CDR1 and CDR2 from the germline V gene are MGHRA and YSYEKL. This CDR3 contains 13 residues. V lost 4 bases, J lost 6 bases, and 12 bases lay in between. The CDR3 loop is CASSPRQVHGYTF. The CDR3 bases are TGCGCCAGCAGCCCCCGACAGGTGCATGGCTACACCTTC.

This chain uses TRBV6-2 or TRBV6-3 with TRBJ2-7; 8 bases match TRBD2. Losses at the gene ends were 4 bases for V and 1 base for J; bases not matched to a gene: 3. The CDR3 extends over 14 amino acids. Germline CDR1 MNHEY, CDR2 SVGEGT. The CDR3 protein is CASSSLAGSYEQYF. The CDR3 DNA is TGTGCCAGCAGTTCCTTAGCGGGGTCCTACGAGCAGTACTTC.

This sequence joins TRBV19 and TRBJ1-5, with TRBD1 matching over 7 bases. From germline, CDR1 is LNHDA and CDR2 SQIVND (reference sequence). The CDR3 is 16 residues long. V was clipped by 4 bases and J by 2 bases; unmatched bases: 8. The chain's CDR3 is CASSTWTGVGNQPQHF. CDR3 nucleotides: TGTGCCAGTAGTACTTGGACAGGAGTGGGCAATCAGCCCCAGCATTTT.